The T cell receptor beta chain under discussion was sequenced for a study of neurological immune-mediated disorders. CD4+ or CD8+ T cells at a count of some 900,000 served as input for the sorted libraries. The making of cDNA relied on 5'RACE with 10-nucleotide random UMIs. Each CDR3 protein gets one entry after TCRdb re-called the 5' RACE reads with MiXCR. The table has some 41,000 distinct CDR3 sequences, about 14% seen once. Overall study findings and caveats: Levels of TCR clonal expansion peaked in HTLV-1-associated myelopathy and reached their lowest in multiple sclerosis, under those of healthy controls. There were no CDR3 amino acid sequences shared by expanded clones across subjects, a result suggesting private repertoires in all groups.

This clonotype came up many times. Its matching antigen is unknown. A junction end diverges from the germline sequence, so it may reflect a read error. The sequenced material came from CD4+ T cells from blood. This clonotype was obtained from a woman aged 60-75 years with HTLV-1-associated myelopathy (HAM/TSP).

The CDR3: CATSYKSGLRDF. As DNA, the CDR3 is TGTGCCACCAGTTATAAATCAGGGCTTAGGGACTTC. V usage is TRBV24-1 and J usage is TRBJ1-2; D may be TRBD1 (5 bases). CDR3 size: 12 residues. Germline loops: CDR1 KGHDR, CDR2 SFDVKD.